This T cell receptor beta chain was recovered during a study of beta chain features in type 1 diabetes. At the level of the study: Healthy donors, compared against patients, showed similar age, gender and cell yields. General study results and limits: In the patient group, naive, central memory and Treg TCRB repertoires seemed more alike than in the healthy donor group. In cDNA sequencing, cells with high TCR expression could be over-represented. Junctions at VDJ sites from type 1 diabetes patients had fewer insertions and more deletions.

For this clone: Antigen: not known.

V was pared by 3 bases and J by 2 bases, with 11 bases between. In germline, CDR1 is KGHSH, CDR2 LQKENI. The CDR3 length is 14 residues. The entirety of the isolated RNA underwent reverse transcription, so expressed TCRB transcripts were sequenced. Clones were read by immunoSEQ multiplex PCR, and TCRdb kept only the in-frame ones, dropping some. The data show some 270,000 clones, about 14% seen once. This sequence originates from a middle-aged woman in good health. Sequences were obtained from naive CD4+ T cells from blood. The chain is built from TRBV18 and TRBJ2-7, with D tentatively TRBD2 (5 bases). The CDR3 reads CASSPRRLAYEQYF. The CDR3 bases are TGTGCCAGCTCACCCCGGAGGTTAGCCTACGAGCAGTACTTC.